This T cell receptor (beta chain) was found in a study of T cell responses to AZD1222 COVID-19 vaccine (dated by TCRdb to 2020 to 2022). Notes on the research overall: A total of more than 230 trial participants underwent TCR sequencing, of whom 207 received two doses of AZD1222 and about 25 received two doses of the MenACWY control vaccine. Trial participants were enrolled into age subgroups of 18-55, 56-69 and 70-plus years, which contained about 150, 28 and 57 TCR-sequenced participants, respectively.

Details on this clone: Its antigen remains undetermined. There are no base qualities to consult, and no much larger clone falls within one base.

The CDR3 regions of human TCRbeta chains were analyzed by immunosequencing. Concerning the study's data processing: Repertoire TCRs were checked for matches against a reference library of SARS-CoV-2-specific TCRs that had been generated using the MIRA antigen-specificity platform. Breadth meant the fraction of unique TCRs that were SARS-CoV-2-associated, whereas depth meant the fraction of total T cells that were SARS-CoV-2-associated. Each spike-specific TCR was assigned to its reactive spike region and to a CD4 or CD8 class using the MIRA data. Log10-transformed breadth and depth values were compared by one-way ANOVA with Sidak's multiple comparisons tests. TCRdb mirrors the immuneACCESS table, restricted to in-frame sequences. Some clones are absent from its copies; in checked studies, under half trace to an unresolved V gene, and the reason for the others is unknown. V and J calls and clone size are copied from that table; D and trimming were computed from the DNA. Recorded for this sample are 100,000 to 150,000 clones; 88% of them occurred a single time. The ten largest make up around 20% of the sample.

The sample's time point, from its label and the paper: baseline before first vaccination. The treatment or condition label, read with the paper, signifies: meningococcal conjugate vaccine given as trial control. Samples from vaccinated people were obtained from the UK trials COV001 and COV002, which included a single-blind randomized controlled phase 2/3 trial of AZD1222 (ChAdOx1 nCoV-19) in healthy adults. For TCRbeta chain sequencing, PBMC samples were collected from trial participants at day 0 and at day 28 after the second dose. The CDR3 numbers 14 residues from cysteine through phenylalanine. Just CDR3 DNA is preserved here, 42 bases in frame from base 1. CDR1 and CDR2 are drawn from the germline V gene: SGHAT, FQNNGV. Germline trimming: 5 bases from V, 10 bases from J; junction bases outside gene matches: 7. Study-wide findings and limitations: Because no day 14 peak-response samples were available, the repertoires could be characterized only after the peak T cell response. In the small 56-69-year group, the increase in depth fell short of significance, most likely because of low power. Participants were mostly white British and included more females than males, and it was suggested by the authors that clonal diversity may have been underestimated. Spike-specific TCR breadth and depth rose significantly after two AZD1222 doses compared with day 0 and with MenACWY recipients. Vaccine-associated CD4 TCRs spanned the whole spike protein, with dominant responses in regions 160-218 and 743-854. Nearly half of unique spike-specific TCRs reportedly recognized epitopes outside regions mutated in the B.1.351 and B.1.1.7 variants. Only a handful of AZD1222 recipients were SARS-CoV-2 seropositive at baseline, limiting conclusions about previously exposed vaccinees.

This TCR was recovered from an adult in good health. The chain is encoded by TRBV11-2 joined to TRBJ2-1; the central 11 bases match TRBD2. The sample was peripheral blood, taken on day 0 of MenACWY control vaccination. The CDR3 reads CASSNSGRGGEQFF. The DNA reads TGTGCCAGCAGCAATAGCGGGAGGGGCGGGGAGCAGTTCTTC.